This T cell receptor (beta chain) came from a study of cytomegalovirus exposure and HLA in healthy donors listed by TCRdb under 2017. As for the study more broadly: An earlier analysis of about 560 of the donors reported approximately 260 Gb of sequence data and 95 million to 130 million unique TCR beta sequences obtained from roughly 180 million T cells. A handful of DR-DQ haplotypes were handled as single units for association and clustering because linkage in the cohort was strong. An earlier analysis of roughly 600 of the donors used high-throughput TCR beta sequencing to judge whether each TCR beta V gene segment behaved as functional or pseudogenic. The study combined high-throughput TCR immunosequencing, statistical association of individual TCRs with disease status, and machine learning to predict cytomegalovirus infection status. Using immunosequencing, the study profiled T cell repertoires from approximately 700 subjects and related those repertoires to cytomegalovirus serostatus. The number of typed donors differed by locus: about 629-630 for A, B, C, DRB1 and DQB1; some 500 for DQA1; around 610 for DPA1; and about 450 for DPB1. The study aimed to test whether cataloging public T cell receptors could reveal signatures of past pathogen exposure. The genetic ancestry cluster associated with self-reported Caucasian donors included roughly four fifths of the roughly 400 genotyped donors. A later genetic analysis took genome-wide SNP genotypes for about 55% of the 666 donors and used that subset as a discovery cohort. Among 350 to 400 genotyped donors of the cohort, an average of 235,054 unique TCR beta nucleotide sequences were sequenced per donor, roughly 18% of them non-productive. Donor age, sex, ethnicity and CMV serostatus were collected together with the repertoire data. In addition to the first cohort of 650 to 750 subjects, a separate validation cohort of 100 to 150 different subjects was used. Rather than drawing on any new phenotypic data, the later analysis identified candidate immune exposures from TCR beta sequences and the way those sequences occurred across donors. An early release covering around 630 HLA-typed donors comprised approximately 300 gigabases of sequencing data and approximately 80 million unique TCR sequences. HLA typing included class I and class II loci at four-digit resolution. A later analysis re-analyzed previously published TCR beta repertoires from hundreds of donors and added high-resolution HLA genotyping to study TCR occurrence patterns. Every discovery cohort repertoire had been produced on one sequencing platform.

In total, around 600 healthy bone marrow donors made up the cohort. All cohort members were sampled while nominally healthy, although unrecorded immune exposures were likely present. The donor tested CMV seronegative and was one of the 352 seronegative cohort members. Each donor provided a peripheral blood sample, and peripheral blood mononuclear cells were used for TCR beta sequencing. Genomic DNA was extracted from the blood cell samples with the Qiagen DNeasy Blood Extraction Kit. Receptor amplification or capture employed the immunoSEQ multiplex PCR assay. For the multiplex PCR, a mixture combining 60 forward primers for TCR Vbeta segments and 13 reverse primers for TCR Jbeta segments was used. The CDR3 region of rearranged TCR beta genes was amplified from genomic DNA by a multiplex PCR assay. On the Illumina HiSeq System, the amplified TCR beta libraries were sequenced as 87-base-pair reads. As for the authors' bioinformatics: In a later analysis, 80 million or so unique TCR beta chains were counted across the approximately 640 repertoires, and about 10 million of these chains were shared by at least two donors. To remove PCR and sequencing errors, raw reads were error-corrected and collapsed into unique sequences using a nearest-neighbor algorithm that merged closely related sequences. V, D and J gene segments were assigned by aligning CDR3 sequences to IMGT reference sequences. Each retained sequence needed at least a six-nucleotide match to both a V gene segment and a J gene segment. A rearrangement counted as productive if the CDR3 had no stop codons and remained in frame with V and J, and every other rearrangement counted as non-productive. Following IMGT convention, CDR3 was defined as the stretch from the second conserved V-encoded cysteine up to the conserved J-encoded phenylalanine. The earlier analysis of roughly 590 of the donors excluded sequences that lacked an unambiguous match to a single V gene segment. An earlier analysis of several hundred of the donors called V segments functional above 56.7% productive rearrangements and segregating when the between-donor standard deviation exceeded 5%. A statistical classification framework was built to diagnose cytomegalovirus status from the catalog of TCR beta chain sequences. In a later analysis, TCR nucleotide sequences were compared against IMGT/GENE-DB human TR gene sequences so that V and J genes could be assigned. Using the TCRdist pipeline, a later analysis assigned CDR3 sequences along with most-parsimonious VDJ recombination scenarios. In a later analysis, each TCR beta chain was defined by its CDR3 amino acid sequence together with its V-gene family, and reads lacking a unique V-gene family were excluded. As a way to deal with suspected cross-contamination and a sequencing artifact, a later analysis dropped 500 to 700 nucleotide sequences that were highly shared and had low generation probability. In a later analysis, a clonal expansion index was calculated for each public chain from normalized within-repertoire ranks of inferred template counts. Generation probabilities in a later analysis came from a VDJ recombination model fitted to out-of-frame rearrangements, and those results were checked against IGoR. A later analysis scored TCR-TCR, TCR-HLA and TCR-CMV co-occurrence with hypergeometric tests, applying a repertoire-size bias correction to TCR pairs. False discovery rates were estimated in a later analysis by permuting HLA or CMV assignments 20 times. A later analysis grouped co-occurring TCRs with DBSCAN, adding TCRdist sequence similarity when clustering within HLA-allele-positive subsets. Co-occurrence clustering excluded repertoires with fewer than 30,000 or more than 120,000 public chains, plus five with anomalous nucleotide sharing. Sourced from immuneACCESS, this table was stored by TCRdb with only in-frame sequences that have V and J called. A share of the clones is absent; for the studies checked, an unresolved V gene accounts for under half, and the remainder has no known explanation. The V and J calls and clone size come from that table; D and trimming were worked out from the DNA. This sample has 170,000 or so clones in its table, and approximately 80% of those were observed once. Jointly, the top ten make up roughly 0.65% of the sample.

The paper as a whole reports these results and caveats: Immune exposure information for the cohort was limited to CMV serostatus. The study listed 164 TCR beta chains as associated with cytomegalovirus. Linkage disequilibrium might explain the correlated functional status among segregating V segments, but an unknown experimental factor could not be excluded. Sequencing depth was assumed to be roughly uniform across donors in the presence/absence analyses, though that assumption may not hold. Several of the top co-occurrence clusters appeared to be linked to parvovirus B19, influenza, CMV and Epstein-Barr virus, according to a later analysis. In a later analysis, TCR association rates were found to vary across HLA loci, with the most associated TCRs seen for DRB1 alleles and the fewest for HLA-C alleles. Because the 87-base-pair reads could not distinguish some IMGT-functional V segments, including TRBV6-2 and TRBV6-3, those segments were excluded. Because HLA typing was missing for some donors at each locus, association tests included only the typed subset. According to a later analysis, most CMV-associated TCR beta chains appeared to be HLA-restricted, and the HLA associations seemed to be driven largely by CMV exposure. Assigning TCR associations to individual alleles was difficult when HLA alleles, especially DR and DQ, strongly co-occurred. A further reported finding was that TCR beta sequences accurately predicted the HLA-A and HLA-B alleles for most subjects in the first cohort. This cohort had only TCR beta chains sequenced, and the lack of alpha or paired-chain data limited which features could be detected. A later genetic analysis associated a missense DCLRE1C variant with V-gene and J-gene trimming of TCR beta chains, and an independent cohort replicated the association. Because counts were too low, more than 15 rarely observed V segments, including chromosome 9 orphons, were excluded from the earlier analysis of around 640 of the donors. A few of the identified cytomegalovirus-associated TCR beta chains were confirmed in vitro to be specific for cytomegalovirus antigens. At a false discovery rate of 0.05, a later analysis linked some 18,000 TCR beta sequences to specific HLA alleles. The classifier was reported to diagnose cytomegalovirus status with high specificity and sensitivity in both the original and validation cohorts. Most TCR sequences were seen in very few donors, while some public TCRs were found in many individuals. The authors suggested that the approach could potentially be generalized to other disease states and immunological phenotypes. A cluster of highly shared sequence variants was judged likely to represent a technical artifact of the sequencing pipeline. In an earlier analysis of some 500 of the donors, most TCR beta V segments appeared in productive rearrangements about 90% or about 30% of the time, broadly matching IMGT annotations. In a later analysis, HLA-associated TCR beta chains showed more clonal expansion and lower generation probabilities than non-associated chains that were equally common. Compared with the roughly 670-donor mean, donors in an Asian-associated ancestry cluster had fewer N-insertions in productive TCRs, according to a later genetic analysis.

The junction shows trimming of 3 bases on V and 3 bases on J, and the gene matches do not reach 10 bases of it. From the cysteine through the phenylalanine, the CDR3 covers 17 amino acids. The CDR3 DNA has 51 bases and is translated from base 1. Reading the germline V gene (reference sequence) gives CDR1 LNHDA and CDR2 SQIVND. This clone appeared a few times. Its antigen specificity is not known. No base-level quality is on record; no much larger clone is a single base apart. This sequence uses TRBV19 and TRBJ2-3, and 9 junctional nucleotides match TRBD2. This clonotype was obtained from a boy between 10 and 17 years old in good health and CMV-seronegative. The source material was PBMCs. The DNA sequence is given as TGTGCCAGTAGTATTTCTCGCGGGAGGGCCGGGACAGATACGCAGTATTTT. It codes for CASSISRGRAGTDTQYF.